This T cell receptor (beta chain) is drawn from a study of OX40 agonist ivuxolimab in advanced cancers. Whole-study context: Patients received ivuxolimab, an intravenous treatment, every 2 weeks at 0.01 to 10 mg/kg. It was permissible to have had prior anti-PD-1, anti-PD-L1 or anti-CTLA-4 therapy, and about 40% had some.

TCRdb's table, derived via immunoSEQ multiplex PCR, lists solely in-frame clones and lacks some. The sample lists 50,000 to 65,000 clones, roughly 80% occurring once. On this clone itself: Its specificity is unknown.

Regarding the study as a whole: The study observed clonal expansion of CD4+ and CD8+ blood T cells by week 6 at 0.1 to 3.0 mg/kg. Average numbers of expanded clones were greater in CD8+ T cells than in CD4+.

This specimen consisted of CD4+ or CD8+ T cells sorted from blood, obtained in a trial of the OX40 agonist ivuxolimab. The clonotype was recovered from an adult with an advanced solid tumor such as melanoma, head and neck, liver or kidney cancer.

The CDR3 here is CASSPSKGREQYF. CDR3 in DNA: TGTGCCAGCAGCCCTAGTAAGGGCCGCGAGCAGTACTTC. The chain recombines TRBV7-7 with TRBJ2-7; D gene unclear. Looked up from germline, CDR1 is SSHAT and CDR2 is FNYEAQ (reference sequence). The CDR3 is made up of 13 amino acids. V was shortened by 5 bases and J by 6 bases, with 14 bases between the two germline ends.